Each of the 23 T cell receptor beta chains below was sequenced from the same sample in a study of blood T cells in healthy people across ages. A sample-barcoded 5' primer and a J-beta primer mix were used in a second PCR of roughly 6 to 11 cycles. TCRdb re-called the 5' RACE reads through MiXCR, storing one row per CDR3 protein. The sample shows more than 500,000 distinct CDR3 sequences, approximately 25% of them seen only once. The material sequenced was blood. Receptors originate from a woman in her 70s in good health.

The chain carries TRBV30 and TRBJ2-3; 10 bases agree with TRBD2. The germline CDR1 and CDR2 sequences are GTSNPN and SVGIG (reference sequence). The CDR3 length is 15 residues. After removal of 3 bases from V and 3 bases from J, the junction contained 6 bases not matched to a gene. CDR3 protein: CAWRQRAGGTDTQYF. The CDR3 nucleotides are TGTGCCTGGAGACAGCGAGCGGGGGGGACAGATACGCAGTATTTT.

The chain carries TRBV7-8 and TRBJ2-2; D might be TRBD1 (6 bases). This CDR3 contains 15 residues. CDR1 is SGHVS, CDR2 FQNEAQ, per germline. V was trimmed by 3 bases and J by 2 bases, leaving 10 bases between them. The CDR3 sequence: CASSFEGGNTGELFF. Written as DNA, the CDR3 is TGTGCCAGCAGCTTCGAAGGGGGAAACACCGGGGAGCTGTTTTTT.

This clonotype was found a few times. This chain uses TRBV10-3 with TRBJ1-4; D is ambiguous. Trimming pared 10 bases from V and 5 bases from J, leaving 14 bases between. Germline-derived CDR1 and CDR2 are ENHRY and SYGVKD. The CDR3 is 13 residues long. The CDR3 spells CATEYERNEKLFF. As DNA, the CDR3 is TGTGCCACCGAATACGAACGGAATGAAAAACTGTTTTTT.

This clonotype has just a few counts. The chain combines TRBV6-1 with TRBJ1-4; TRBD1 matches at 9 bases. With V trimmed by 7 bases and J by 8 bases, 8 bases remained unmatched. The germline gives CDR1 MNHNS, CDR2 SASEGT. This CDR3 region has 14 residues. The CDR3 nucleotides are TGTGCCAGCACCGTACAGGGGGCGGCGGAAAAACTGTTTTTT. Residues: CASTVQGAAEKLFF.

This clonotype was seen more than once but under ten times. The chain combines TRBV12-5 with TRBJ2-2; 10 positions agree with TRBD1. CDR1 is LGHNT, CDR2 FRNRAP, per germline. V gave up 7 bases and J gave up 1 base; unmatched junction bases: 9. The CDR3 is 17 residues long. Here the CDR3 reads CASVFRRDRGNTGELFF. The CDR3 nucleotides read TGTGCTAGTGTTTTTCGTCGGGACAGGGGGAACACCGGGGAGCTGTTTTTT.

The chain joins TRBV6-2 or TRBV6-3 to TRBJ2-7, with 8 bases identical to TRBD1. CDR1 and CDR2 from the germline V gene are MNHEY and SVGEGT. V shed 6 bases and J 3 bases; nucleotides not matched to a gene: 7. The CDR3 length is 14 residues. CDR3 DNA sequence: TGTGCCAGCAGCGGACAGGGCACGATCTACGAGCAGTACTTC. This gives the protein CASSGQGTIYEQYF.

Only a few counts were recorded for this clonotype. The gene calls are TRBV6-2 or TRBV6-3 and TRBJ2-7; no reliable D call. The V and J ends lost 6 bases and 3 bases respectively, with 12 bases between them. There are 13 residues in the CDR3. Germline lookup yields CDR1 MNHEY and CDR2 SVGEGT. The CDR3 is CASRTPPIYEQYF. DNA of the CDR3: TGTGCCAGCAGGACACCCCCTATCTACGAGCAGTACTTC.

This chain uses TRBV6-2 or TRBV6-3 with TRBJ2-5; a possible D gene is TRBD1 (6 bases). This CDR3 has 15 amino acids. V was cut by 7 bases and J by 4 bases, with 19 bases left in between. Germline values: CDR1 MNHEY, CDR2 SVGEGT. This CDR3 reads CASKDGTPGAETQYF. The DNA for the CDR3 is TGTGCCAGCAAAGACGGGACCCCAGGGGCAGAGACCCAGTACTTC.

V gene TRBV3-1 combines with J gene TRBJ1-1; no clear D gene. CDR3 length: 13 amino acids. CDR1 is LGHDT, CDR2 YNNKEL, per germline (reference sequence). The V and J ends lost 7 bases and 1 base respectively, with 10 bases between them. CDR3 sequence reads: CASTFGQNTEAFF. In DNA form, the CDR3 reads TGTGCCAGCACCTTCGGGCAGAACACTGAAGCTTTCTTT.

This chain uses TRBV7-2 with TRBJ2-5; TRBD1 aligns across 7 bases. The CDR3 runs to 15 residues. Germline-derived CDR1 and CDR2 are SGHTA and FQGNSA. V trimming: 3 bases; J trimming: 2 bases; junction bases outside the gene matches: 6. Here the CDR3 DNA reads TGTGCCAGCAGCTTCTACTGGGACAGACAAGAGACCCAGTACTTC. It codes for CASSFYWDRQETQYF.

The V call is TRBV18, the J call TRBJ1-5; D gene uncertain. This CDR3 comprises 15 residues. Germline V gene data show CDR1 as KGHSH and CDR2 as LQKENI. V was shortened by 4 bases and J by 4 bases, with 14 bases between the two germline ends. The CDR3 DNA follows: TGTGCCAGCTCACTCGCGGACGTGGGTAATCAGCCCCAGCATTTT. Residues: CASSLADVGNQPQHF.

Many counts were recorded for this clonotype. V usage is TRBV6-5 and J usage is TRBJ2-5; the match to TRBD2 covers 9 bases. Trimming took 7 bases from V and 1 from J; bases not matched to a gene: 7. CDR3 length: 15 residues. Germline-derived CDR1 and CDR2 are MNHEY and SVGAGI. This CDR3 reads CASKTSGLSQETQYF. CDR3 DNA: TGTGCCAGCAAAACTAGCGGGTTGTCCCAAGAGACCCAGTACTTC.

The chain combines TRBV20-1 with TRBJ2-3; D is possibly TRBD2 (6 bases). The V and J ends lost 7 bases and 6 bases respectively, with 17 bases between them. Germline V CDR1 and CDR2: DFQATT, SNEGSKA (reference sequence). The CDR3 contains 13 residues. The CDR3 loop reads CSVIGDSGDTQYF. The CDR3, as DNA: TGCAGTGTAATTGGGGACTCGGGGGATACGCAGTATTTT.

This clonotype was recorded a few times. The chain combines TRBV12-3 or TRBV12-4 with TRBJ2-7; a weak D match, TRBD2 (6 bases). There are 13 residues in the CDR3. The V end lost 5 bases, the J end lost 5 bases, and 13 bases lay between the germline ends. Here the CDR3 reads CASSMPGENEQYF. The CDR3 bases are TGTGCCAGCAGTATGCCGGGGGAGAACGAGCAGTACTTC.

CDR3 region: CASSESQHYGYTF. CDR3 nucleotide sequence: TGTGCCAGCAGTGAATCACAACACTATGGCTACACCTTC. V and J are TRBV6-1 and TRBJ1-2; D unresolved. Trimming removed 2 bases from V and 3 bases from J, with 7 bases in between. Germline V gene sequence: CDR1 MNHNS, CDR2 SASEGT. The CDR3 spans 13 residues.

This clonotype occurred a few times. The J gene is TRBJ2-1, the V gene TRBV12-3 or TRBV12-4; 8 bases map to TRBD1. The CDR3 covers 16 residues. With V trimmed by 2 bases and J by 10 bases, 13 bases remained unmatched. DNA of the CDR3: TGTGCCAGCAGTTTAAAGCTGGCAGGGGGCGCAGGGGAGCAGTTCTTC. It encodes CASSLKLAGGAGEQFF.

In its sample, this clonotype was seen a few times. The chain links TRBV15 to TRBJ1-6; D uncertain. The V gene's germline CDR1 is LNHNV and CDR2 YYDKDF (reference sequence). The CDR3 covers 12 residues. Between the trimmed V and J ends, which lost 3 bases and 9 bases, there was a span of 6 bases. The CDR3 loop reads CATSRGFSPLHF. The CDR3, as DNA: TGTGCCACCAGCAGGGGATTTTCACCCCTCCACTTT. Using reference TRBV15 and TRBJ1-6 for the parts outside the CDR3, the full variable domain is DAMVIQNPRYQVTQFGKPVTLSCSQTLNHNVMYWYQQKSSQAPKLLFHYYDKDFNNEADTPDNFQSRRPNTSFCFLDIRSPGLGDTAMYLCATSRGFSPLHFGNGTRLTVT.

This clonotype has only a few counts. The chain combines TRBV11-2 with TRBJ2-7; D tentatively reads TRBD1 or TRBD2 (7 bases each). Germline CDR1 SGHAT, CDR2 FQNNGV. V shed 5 bases and J shed 3 bases, with 17 bases lying between them. This CDR3 is built from 15 residues. In DNA, the CDR3 is TGTGCCAGCAGCGCAGGGGGGGCGCTTAGCTACGAGCAGTACTTC. Residues: CASSAGGALSYEQYF.

This clonotype turned up a few times. V and J are TRBV12-3 or TRBV12-4 and TRBJ1-2; D is perhaps TRBD1 (5 bases). V was clipped by 8 bases and J by 5 bases, with 18 bases between them. CDR3 length equals 14 residues. The CDR3 coding sequence is TGTGCCAGCCCCAGAAGGGACGTGGCATATGGCTACACCTTC. Protein product: CASPRRDVAYGYTF.

The chain couples TRBV9 to TRBJ2-3; possibly TRBD2 for D (5 bases). Trimming shortened V by 1 base and J by 6 bases, and 15 bases separated the two germline ends. In germline, CDR1 is SGDLS, CDR2 YYNGEE. CDR3 size: 15 residues. The CDR3 loop is CASSVTSEGADTQYF. DNA for the CDR3: TGTGCCAGCAGCGTAACTAGTGAGGGAGCGGATACGCAGTATTTT.

This clonotype was counted a single time. A read error may be the cause here, since a much bigger clone is one base away. The rearrangement uses TRBV6-1 and TRBJ1-3; no reliable D call. The CDR3 consists of 17 residues. Germline V CDR1 and CDR2: MNHNS, SASEGT. Here the CDR3 reads CAGSEAHGGSSGNTIYF. The CDR3 DNA reads as TGTGCCGGCAGTGAAGCTCACGGCGGAAGCTCTGGAAACACCATATATTTT.

This clonotype was observed at least ten times. The chain uses TRBV12-3 or TRBV12-4 and TRBJ2-2; 8 bases align to TRBD2. V gave up 5 bases and J gave up 3 bases; unmatched junction bases: 2. This CDR3 region has 14 residues. This chain's CDR3 is CASSPGLDTGELFF. The CDR3 DNA reads as TGTGCCAGCAGTCCGGGACTAGACACCGGGGAGCTGTTTTTT.

This clonotype was seen many times. The genes are TRBV2 and TRBJ2-7, with D unresolved. The CDR3 runs 15 residues. The germline V gene has CDR1 SNHLY and CDR2 FYNNEI. With 5 bases removed from V and 2 bases from J, the gap between germline ends came to 16 bases. The CDR3 spells CASSNRRSVTYEQYF. In nucleotides, the CDR3 is TGTGCCAGCAGTAATCGGCGTTCGGTAACCTACGAGCAGTACTTC.